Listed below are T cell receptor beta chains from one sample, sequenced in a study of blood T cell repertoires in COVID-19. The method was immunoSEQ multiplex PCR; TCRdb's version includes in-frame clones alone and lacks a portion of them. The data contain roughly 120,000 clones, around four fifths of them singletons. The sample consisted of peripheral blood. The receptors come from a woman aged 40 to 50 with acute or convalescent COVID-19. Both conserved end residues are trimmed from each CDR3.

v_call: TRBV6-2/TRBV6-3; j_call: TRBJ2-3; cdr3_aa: ASSYSLATGTDTQY
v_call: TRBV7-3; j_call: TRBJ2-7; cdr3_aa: ASSLTGSSYEQY
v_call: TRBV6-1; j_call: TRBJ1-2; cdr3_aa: ASSDEPGTGVGGYT
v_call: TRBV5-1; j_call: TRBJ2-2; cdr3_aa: ASSPRAGETGELF
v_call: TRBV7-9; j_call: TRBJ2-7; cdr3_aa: ASSRRTSGDREQY
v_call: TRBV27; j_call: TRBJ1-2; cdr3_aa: ASSFTHLGQGSGGYT
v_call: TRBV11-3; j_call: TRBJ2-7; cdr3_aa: ASSTGSSGAYEQY
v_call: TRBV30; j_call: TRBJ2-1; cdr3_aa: AWGAGAAYNEQF
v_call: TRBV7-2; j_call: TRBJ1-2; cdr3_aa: ASSVRQGMRFNYGYT
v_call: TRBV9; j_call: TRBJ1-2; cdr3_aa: ASSPDRLGYT
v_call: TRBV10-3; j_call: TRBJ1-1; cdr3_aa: AISDPTRRGPNTEAF